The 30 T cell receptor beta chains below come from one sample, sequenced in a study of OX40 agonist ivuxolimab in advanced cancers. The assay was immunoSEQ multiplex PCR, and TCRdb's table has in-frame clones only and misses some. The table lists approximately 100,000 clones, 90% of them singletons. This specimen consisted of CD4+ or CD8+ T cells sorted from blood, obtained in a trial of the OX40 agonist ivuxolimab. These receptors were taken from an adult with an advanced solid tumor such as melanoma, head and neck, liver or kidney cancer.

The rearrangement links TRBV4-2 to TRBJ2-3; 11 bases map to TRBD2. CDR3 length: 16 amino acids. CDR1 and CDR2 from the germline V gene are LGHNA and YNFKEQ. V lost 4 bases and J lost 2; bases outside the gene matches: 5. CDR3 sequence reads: CASSPRTSGYTDTQYF. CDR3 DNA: TGTGCCAGCAGCCCCCGGACTAGCGGGTACACAGATACGCAGTATTTT.

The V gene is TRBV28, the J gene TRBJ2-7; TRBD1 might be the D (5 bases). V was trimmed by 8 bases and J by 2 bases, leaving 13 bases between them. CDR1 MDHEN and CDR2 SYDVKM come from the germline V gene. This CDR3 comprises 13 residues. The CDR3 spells CASGFQGAYEQYF. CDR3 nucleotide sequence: TGTGCCAGCGGGTTTCAGGGCGCCTACGAGCAGTACTTC.

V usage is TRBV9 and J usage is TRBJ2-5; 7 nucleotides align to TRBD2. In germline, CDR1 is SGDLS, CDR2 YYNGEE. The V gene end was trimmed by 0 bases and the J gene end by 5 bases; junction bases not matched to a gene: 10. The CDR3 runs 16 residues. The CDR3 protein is CASSVGRAGRSETQYF. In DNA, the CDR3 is TGTGCCAGCAGCGTAGGAAGAGCGGGAAGGTCTGAGACCCAGTACTTC.

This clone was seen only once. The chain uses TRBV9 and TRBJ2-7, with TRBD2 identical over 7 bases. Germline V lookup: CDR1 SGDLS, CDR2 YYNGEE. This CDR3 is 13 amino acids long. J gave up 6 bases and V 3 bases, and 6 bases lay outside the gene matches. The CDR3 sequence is CASSGLAMGEQYF. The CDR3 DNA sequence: TGTGCCAGCAGCGGACTAGCCATGGGCGAGCAGTACTTC.

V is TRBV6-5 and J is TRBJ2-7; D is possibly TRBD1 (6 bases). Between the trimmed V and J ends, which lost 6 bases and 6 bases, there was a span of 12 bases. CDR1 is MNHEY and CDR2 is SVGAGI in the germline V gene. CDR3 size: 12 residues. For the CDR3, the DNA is TGTGCCAGCAGAATGGAGACAGGCGAGCAGTACTTC. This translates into CASRMETGEQYF.

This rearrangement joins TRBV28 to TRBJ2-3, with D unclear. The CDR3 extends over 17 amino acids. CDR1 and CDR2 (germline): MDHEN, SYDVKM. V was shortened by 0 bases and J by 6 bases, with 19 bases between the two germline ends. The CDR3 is CASSLWGPSNGRDTQYF. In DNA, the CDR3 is TGTGCCAGCAGTTTATGGGGCCCCTCTAACGGCAGGGATACGCAGTATTTT.

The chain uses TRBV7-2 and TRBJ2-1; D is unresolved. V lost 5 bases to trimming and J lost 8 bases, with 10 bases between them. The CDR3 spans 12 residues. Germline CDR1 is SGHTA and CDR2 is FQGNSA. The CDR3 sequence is CASSPAIDEQFF. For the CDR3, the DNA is TGTGCCAGCAGCCCTGCTATCGATGAGCAGTTCTTC.

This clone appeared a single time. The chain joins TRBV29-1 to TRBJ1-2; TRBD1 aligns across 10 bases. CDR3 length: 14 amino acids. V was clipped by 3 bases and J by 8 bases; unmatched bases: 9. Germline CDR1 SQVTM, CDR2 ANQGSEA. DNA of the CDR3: TGCAGCGTTGAGGACAGACAGGGGGCGGGAGGCTACACCTTC. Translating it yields CSVEDRQGAGGYTF. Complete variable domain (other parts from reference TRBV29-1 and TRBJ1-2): SAVISQKPSRDICQRGTSLTIQCQVDSQVTMMFWYRQQPGQSLTLIATANQGSEATYESGFVIDKFPISRPNLTFSTLTVSNMSPEDSSIYLCSVEDRQGAGGYTFGSGTRLTVV.

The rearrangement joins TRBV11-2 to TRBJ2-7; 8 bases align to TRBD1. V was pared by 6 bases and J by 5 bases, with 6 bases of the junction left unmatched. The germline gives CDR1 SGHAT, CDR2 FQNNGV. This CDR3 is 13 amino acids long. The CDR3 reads CASRWTGYNEQYF. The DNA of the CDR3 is TGTGCCAGCAGGTGGACAGGGTACAACGAGCAGTACTTC.

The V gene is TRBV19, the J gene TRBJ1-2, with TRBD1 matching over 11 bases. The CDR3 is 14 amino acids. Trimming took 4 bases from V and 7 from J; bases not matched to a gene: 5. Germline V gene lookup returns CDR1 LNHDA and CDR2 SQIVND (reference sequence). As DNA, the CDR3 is TGTGCCAGTAGTAGGGGACAGGGGGTTGTTGGCTACACCTTC. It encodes CASSRGQGVVGYTF.

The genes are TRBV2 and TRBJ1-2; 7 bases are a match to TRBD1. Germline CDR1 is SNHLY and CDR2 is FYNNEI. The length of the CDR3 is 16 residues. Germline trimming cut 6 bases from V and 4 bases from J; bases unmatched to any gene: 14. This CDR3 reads CASSPNRGQATYGYTF. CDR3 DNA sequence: TGTGCCAGCAGCCCCAATCGAGGACAGGCCACCTATGGCTACACCTTC.

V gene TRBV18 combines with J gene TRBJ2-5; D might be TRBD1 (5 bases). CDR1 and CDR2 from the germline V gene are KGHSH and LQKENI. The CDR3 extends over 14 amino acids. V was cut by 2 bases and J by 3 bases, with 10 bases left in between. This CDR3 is CASSPRGFEETQYF. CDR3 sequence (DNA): TGTGCCAGCTCACCAAGGGGTTTCGAAGAGACCCAGTACTTC.

The CDR3 DNA reads TGCGCCAGCAGCTTGGCCTCCCAGCGGGAGGCCTACGAGCAGTACTTC. This gives the protein CASSLASQREAYEQYF. The chain combines TRBV5-1 with TRBJ2-7; 9 bases fit TRBD2. The CDR3 totals 16 residues. V was clipped by 0 bases and J by 2 bases; unmatched bases: 6. Germline CDR1 reads SGHRS; CDR2 reads YFSETQ.

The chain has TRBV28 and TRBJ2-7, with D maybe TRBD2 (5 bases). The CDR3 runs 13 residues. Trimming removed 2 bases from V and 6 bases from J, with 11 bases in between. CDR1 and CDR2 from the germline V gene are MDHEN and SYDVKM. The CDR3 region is CASSLPDGLEQYF. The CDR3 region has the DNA TGTGCCAGCAGTTTACCCGATGGACTCGAGCAGTACTTC.

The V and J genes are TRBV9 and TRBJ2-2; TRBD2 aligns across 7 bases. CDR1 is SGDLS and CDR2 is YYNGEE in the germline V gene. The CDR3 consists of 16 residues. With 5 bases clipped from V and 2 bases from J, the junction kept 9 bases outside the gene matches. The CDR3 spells CASREAAGANTGELFF. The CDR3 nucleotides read TGTGCCAGCAGGGAAGCTGCGGGAGCCAACACCGGGGAGCTGTTTTTT.

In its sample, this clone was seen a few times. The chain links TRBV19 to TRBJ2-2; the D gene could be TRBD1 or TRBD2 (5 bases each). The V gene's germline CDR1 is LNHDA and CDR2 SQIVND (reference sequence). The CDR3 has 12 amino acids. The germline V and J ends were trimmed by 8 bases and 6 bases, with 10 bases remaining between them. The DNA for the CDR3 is TGTGCCAGTGGGACCCTTCCCGGGGAGCTGTTTTTT. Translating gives CASGTLPGELFF. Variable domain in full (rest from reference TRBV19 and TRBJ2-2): DGGITQSPKYLFRKEGQNVTLSCEQNLNHDAMYWYRQDPGQGLRLIYYSQIVNDFQKGDIAEGYSVSREKKESFPLTVTSAQKNPTAFYLCASGTLPGELFFGEGSRLTVL.

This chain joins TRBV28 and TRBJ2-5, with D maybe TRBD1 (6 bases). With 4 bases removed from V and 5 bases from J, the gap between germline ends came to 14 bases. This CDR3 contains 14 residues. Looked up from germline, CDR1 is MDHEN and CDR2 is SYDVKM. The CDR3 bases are TGTGCCAGCAGTTCAAACAGGGTTTTCGAGACCCAGTACTTC. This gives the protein CASSSNRVFETQYF.

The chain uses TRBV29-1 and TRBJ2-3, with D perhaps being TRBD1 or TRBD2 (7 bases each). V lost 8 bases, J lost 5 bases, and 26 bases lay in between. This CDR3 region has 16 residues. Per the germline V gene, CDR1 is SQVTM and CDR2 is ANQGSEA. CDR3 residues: CSTSQSQGGSGDTQYF. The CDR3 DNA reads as TGCAGCACATCCCAGTCCCAGGGGGGGTCTGGAGATACGCAGTATTTT.

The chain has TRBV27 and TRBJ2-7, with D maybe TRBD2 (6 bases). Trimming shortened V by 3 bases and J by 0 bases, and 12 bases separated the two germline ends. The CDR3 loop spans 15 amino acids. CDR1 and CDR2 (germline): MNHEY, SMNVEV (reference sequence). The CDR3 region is CASSFKVGGSYEQYF. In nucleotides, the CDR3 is TGTGCCAGCAGTTTCAAGGTGGGGGGCTCCTACGAGCAGTACTTC.

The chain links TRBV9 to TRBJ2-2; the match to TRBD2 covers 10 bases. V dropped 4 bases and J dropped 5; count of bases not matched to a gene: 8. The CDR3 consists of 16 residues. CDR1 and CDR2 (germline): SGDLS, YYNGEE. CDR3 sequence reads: CASSFSPGLATGELFF. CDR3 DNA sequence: TGTGCCAGCAGCTTCTCCCCGGGACTAGCGACCGGGGAGCTGTTTTTT.

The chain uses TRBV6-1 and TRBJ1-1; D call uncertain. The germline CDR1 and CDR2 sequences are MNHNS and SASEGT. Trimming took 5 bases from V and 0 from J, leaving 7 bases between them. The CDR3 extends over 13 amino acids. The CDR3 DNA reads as TGTGCCAGCAGTTCGGCCGTGAACACTGAAGCTTTCTTT. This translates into CASSSAVNTEAFF.

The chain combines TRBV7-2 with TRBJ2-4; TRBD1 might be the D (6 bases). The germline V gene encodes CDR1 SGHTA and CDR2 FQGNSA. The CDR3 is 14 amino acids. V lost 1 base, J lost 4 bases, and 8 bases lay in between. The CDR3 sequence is CASSLGTAKNIQYF. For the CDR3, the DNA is TGTGCCAGCAGCTTAGGGACAGCAAAAAACATTCAGTACTTC.

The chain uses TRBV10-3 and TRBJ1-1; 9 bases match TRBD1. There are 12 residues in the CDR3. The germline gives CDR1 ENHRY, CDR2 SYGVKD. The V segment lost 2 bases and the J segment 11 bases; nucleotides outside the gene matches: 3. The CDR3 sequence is CAISEPGTGAFF. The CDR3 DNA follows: TGTGCCATCAGTGAGCCCGGGACAGGGGCTTTCTTT.

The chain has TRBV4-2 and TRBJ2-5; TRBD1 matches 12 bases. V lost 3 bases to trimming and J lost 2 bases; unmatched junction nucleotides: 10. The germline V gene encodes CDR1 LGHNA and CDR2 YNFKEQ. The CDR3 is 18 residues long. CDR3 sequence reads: CASSHETGQGARQETQYF. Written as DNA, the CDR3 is TGTGCCAGCAGCCACGAAACGGGACAGGGGGCTAGGCAAGAGACCCAGTACTTC.

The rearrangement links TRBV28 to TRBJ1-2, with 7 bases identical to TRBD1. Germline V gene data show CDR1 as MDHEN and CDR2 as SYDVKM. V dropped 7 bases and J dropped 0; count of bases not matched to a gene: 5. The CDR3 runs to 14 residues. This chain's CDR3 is CASKSQGSNYGYTF. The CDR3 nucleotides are TGTGCCAGCAAATCACAGGGGTCTAACTATGGCTACACCTTC.

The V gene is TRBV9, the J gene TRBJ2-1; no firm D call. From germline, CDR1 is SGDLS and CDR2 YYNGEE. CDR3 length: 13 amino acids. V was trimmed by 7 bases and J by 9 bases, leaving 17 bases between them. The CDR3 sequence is CASAAHPGGEQFF. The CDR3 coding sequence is TGTGCCAGCGCTGCCCACCCGGGCGGTGAGCAGTTCTTC.

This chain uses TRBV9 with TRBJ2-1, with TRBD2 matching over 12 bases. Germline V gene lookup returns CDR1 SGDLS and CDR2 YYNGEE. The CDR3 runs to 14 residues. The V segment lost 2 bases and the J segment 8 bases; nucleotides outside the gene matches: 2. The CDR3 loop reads CASSVTSGSHEQFF. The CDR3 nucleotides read TGTGCCAGCAGCGTGACTAGCGGGAGTCATGAGCAGTTCTTC.

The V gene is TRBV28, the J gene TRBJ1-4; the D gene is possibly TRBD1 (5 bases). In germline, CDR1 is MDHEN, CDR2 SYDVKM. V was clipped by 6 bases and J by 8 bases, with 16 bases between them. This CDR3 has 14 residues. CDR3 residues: CASRENGSGEKLFF. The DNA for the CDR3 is TGTGCCAGCAGGGAGAATGGGTCAGGGGAAAAACTGTTTTTT.

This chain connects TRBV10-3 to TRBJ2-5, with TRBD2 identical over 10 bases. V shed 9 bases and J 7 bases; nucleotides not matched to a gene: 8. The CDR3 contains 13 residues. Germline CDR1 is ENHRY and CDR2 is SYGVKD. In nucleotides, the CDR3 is TGTGCCATTGGACTAGCGGAGGCGGGGACCCAGTACTTC. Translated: CAIGLAEAGTQYF.

In DNA form, the CDR3 reads TGCGCCAGCAGCGTAGACAGGGGCCCCTACGAGCAGTACTTC. It specifies CASSVDRGPYEQYF. The rearrangement uses TRBV5-1 and TRBJ2-7, with 8 bases lining up with TRBD1. With V trimmed by 4 bases and J by 2 bases, 5 bases remained unmatched. The germline V gene has CDR1 SGHRS and CDR2 YFSETQ. The CDR3 runs to 14 residues.